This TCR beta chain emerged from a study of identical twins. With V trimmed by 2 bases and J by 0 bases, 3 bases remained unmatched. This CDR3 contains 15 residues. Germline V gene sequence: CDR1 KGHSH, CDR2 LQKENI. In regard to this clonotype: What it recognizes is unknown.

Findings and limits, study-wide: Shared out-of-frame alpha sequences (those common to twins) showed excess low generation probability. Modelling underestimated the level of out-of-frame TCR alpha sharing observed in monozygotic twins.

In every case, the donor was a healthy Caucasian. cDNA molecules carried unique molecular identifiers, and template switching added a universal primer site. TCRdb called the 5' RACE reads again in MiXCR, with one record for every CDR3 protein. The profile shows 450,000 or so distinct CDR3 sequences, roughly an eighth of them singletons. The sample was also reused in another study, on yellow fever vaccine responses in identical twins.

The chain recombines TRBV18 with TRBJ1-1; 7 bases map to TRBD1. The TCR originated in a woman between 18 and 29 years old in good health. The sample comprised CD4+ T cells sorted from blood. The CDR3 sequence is CASSPDGTVNTEAFF. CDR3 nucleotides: TGTGCCAGCTCACCAGACGGGACAGTGAACACTGAAGCTTTCTTT.